This T cell receptor beta chain was profiled in a study of CD8 T cells in Susac syndrome. J gave up 1 base and V 4 bases, and 7 bases lay outside the gene matches. This CDR3 is built from 16 residues. In germline, CDR1 is MNHEY, CDR2 SMNVEV (reference sequence). Roughly 0.45 to 1 ug RNA was reverse transcribed with random hexamers. An immunoSEQ multiplex PCR amplified TCR beta CDR3 over 54 Vbeta and 13 Jbeta. MiXCR was run by TCRdb on the immunoSEQ multiplex PCR reads, yielding one entry per CDR3 protein. The repertoire holds roughly 200,000 distinct CDR3 sequences, with about 95% as singletons. The study used healthy donors as controls matched for age and sex.

The V gene is TRBV27, the J gene TRBJ2-5; 9 bases align to TRBD2. Source material: CD4+ T cells from PBMCs. The TCR originated in a human donor in good health. The CDR3 protein is CASSSRLAGFQETQYF. CDR3 sequence (DNA): TGTGCCAGCAGTTCCCGCCTAGCGGGATTCCAAGAGACCCAGTACTTC.